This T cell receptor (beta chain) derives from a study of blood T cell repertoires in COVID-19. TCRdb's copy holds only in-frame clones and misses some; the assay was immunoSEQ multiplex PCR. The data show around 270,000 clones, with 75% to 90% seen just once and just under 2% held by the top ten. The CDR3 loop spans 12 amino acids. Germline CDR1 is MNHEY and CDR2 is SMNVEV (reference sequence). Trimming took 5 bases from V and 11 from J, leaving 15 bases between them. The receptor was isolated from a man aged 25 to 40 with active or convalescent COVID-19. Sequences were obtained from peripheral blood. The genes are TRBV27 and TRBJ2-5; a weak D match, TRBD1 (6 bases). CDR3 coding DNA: TGTGCCAGCAGTCCGCTACAGGGAAGGCAGTACTTC. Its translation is CASSPLQGRQYF.